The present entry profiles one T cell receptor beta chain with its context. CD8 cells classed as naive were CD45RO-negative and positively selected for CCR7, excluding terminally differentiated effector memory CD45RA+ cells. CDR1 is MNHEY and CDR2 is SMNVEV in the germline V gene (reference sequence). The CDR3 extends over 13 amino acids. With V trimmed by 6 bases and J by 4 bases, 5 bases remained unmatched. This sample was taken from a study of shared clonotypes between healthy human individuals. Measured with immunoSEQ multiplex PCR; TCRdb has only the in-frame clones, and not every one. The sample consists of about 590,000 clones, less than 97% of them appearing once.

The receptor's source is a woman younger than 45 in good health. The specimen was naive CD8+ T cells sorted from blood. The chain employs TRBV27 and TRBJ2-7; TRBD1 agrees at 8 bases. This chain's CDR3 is CASRGTGGYEQYF. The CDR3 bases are TGTGCCAGCAGAGGGACAGGCGGATACGAGCAGTACTTC.